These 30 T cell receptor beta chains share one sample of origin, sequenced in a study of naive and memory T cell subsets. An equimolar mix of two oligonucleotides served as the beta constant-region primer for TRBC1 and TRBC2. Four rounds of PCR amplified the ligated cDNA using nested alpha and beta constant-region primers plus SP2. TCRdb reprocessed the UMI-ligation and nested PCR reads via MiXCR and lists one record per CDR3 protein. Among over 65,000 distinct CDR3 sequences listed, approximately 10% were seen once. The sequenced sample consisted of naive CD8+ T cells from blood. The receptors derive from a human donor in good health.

CDR3 region: CATSDRGQKNTGELFF. CDR3 bases: TGTGCCACCAGTGACCGGGGACAGAAGAACACCGGGGAGCTGTTTTTT. V and J are TRBV24-1 and TRBJ2-2, with 7 bases fitting TRBD1. Per germline, CDR1 KGHDR and CDR2 SFDVKD. This CDR3 comprises 16 residues. V lost 4 bases, J lost 1 base, and 5 bases stayed unmatched.

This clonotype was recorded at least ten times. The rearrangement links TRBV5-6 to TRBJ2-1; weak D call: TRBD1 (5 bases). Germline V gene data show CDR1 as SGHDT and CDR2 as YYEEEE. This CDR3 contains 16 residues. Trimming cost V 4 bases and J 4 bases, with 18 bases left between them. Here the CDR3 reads CASSPGSGSLYNEQFF. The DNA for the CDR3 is TGTGCCAGCAGCCCAGGGTCCGGATCACTTTACAATGAGCAGTTCTTC.

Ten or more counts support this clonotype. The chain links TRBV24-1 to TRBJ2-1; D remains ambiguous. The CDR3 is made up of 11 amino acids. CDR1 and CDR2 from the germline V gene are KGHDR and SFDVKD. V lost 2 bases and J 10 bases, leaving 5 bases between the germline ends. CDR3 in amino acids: CATSDSWEQFF. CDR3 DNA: TGTGCCACCAGTGATTCATGGGAGCAGTTCTTC.

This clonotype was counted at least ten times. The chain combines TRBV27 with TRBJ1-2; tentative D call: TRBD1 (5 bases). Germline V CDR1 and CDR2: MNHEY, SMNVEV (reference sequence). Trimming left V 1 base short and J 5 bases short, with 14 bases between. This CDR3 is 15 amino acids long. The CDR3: CASSLWGGESYGYTF. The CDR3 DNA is TGTGCCAGCAGTTTATGGGGGGGGGAGTCGTATGGCTACACCTTC.

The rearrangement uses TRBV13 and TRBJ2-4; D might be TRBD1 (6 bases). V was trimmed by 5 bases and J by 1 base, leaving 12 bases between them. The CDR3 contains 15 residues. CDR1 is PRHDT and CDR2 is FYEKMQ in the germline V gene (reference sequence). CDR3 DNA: TGTGCCAGCAGCGCCGGTAGGGGGGCCAAAAACATTCAGTACTTC. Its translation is CASSAGRGAKNIQYF.

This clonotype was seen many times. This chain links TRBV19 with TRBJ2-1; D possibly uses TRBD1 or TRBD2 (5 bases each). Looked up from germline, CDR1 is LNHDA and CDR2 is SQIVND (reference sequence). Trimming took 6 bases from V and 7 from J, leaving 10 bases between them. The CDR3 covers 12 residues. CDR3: CASRGPYNEQFF. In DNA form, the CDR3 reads TGTGCCAGTAGGGGACCTTATAATGAGCAGTTCTTC.

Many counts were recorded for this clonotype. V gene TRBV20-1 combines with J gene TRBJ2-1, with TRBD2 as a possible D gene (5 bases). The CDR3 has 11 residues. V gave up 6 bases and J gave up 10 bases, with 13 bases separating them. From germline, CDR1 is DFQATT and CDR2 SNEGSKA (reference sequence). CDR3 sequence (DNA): TGCAGTGCCCCTTTGACGGGAGAGCAGTTCTTC. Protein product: CSAPLTGEQFF.

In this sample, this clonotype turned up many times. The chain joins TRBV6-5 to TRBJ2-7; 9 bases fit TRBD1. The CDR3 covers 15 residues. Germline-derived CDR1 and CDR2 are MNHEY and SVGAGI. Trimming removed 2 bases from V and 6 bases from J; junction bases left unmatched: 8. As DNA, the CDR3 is TGTGCCAGCAGTTACCCAAAGGACAGGGGTAGCGAGCAGTACTTC. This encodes CASSYPKDRGSEQYF.

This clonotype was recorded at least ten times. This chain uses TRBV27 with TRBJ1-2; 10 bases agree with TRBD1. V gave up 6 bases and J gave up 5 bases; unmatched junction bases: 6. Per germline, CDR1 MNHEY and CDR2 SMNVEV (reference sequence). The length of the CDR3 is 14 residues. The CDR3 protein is CASRGWDRGYGYTF. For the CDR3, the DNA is TGTGCCAGCAGAGGATGGGACAGGGGATATGGCTACACCTTC.

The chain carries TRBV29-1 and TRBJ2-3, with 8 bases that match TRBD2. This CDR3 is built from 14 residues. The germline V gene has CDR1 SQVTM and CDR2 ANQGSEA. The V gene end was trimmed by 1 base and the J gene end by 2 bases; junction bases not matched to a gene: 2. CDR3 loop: CSVEGGRLTDTQYF. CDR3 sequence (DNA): TGCAGCGTTGAAGGCGGGAGGCTCACAGATACGCAGTATTTT.

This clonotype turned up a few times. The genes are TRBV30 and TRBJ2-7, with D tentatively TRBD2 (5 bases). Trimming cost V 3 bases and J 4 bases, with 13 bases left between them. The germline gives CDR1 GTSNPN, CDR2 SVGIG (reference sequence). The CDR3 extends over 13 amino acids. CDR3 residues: CAWSRPGSYEQYF. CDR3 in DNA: TGTGCCTGGAGCCGGCCGGGGAGTTACGAGCAGTACTTC.

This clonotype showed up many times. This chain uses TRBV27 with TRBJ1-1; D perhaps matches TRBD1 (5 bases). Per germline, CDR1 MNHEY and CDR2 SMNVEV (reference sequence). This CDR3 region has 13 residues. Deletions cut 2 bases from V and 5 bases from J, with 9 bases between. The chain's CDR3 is CASSLGRATEAFF. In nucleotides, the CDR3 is TGTGCCAGCAGTTTAGGCAGGGCAACTGAAGCTTTCTTT.

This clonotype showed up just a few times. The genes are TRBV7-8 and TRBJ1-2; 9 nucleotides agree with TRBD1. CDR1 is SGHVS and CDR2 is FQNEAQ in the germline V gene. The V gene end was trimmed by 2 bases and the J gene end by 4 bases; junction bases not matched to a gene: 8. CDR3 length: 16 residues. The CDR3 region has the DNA TGTGCCAGCAGCTTAACCCAGGGACAGGGTATCTATGGCTACACCTTC. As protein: CASSLTQGQGIYGYTF.

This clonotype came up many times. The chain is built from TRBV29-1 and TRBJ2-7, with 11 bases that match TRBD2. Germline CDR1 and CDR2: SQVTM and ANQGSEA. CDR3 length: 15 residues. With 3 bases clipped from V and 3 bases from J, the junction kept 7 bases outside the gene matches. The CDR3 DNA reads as TGCAGCGTTGAGGTGACTAGCGGGATAGACTACGAGCAGTACTTC. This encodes CSVEVTSGIDYEQYF.

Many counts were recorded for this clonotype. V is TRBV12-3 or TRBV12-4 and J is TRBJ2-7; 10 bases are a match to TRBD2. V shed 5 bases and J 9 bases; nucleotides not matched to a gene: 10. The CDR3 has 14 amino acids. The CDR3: CASSAPLAGFRQYF. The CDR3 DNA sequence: TGTGCCAGCAGTGCGCCACTAGCGGGATTTCGGCAGTACTTC.

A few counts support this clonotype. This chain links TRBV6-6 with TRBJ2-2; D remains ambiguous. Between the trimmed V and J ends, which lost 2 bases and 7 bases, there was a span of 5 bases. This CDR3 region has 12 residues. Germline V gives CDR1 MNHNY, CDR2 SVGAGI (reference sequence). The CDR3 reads CASSYTSGELFF. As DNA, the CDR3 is TGTGCCAGCAGTTACACAAGCGGGGAGCTGTTTTTT.

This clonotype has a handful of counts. The CDR3 here is CASSTPPLDRLSSGNTIYF. The CDR3 DNA sequence: TGTGCCAGCAGCACACCCCCCCTTGACAGGCTCTCCTCTGGAAACACCATATATTTT. The chain uses TRBV5-4 and TRBJ1-3, with D perhaps matching TRBD1 (6 bases). Germline assignment: CDR1 SGHNT and CDR2 YYREEE (reference sequence). The CDR3 covers 19 residues. Deletions cut 4 bases from V and 0 bases from J, with 23 bases between.

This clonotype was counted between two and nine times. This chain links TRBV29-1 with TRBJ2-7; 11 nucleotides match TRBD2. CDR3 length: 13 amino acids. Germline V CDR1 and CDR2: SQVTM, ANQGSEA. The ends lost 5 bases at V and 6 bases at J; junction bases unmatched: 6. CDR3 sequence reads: CSVHLAGGFEQYF. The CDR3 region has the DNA TGCAGCGTTCACCTAGCGGGGGGATTCGAGCAGTACTTC.

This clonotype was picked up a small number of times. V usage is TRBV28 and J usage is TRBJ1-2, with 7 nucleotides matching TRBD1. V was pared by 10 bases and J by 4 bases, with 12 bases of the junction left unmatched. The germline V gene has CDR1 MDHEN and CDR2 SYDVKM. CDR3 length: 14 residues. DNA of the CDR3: TGTGCCACCTTAATACAGGGGACTATCTATGGCTACACCTTC. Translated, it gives CATLIQGTIYGYTF.

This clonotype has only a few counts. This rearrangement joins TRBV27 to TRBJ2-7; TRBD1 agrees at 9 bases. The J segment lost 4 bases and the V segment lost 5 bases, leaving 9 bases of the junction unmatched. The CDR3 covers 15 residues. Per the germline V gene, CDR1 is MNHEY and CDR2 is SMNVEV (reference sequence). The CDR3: CASSTTGTGLYEQYF. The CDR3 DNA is TGTGCCAGCAGTACAACCGGGACAGGGTTATACGAGCAGTACTTC.

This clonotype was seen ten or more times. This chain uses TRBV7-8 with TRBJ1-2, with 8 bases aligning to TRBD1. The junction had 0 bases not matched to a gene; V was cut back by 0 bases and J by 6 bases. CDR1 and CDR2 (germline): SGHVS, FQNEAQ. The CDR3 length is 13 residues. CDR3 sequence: CASSLARGHGYTF. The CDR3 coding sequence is TGTGCCAGCAGCTTAGCCAGGGGGCATGGCTACACCTTC.

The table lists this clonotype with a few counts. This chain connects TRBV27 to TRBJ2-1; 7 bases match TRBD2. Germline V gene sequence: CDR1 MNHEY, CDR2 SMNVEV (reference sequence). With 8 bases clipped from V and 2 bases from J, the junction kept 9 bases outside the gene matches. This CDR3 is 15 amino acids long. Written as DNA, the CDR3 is TGTGCCAGCGGAAGCGGGACCGGACCCTACAATGAGCAGTTCTTC. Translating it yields CASGSGTGPYNEQFF.

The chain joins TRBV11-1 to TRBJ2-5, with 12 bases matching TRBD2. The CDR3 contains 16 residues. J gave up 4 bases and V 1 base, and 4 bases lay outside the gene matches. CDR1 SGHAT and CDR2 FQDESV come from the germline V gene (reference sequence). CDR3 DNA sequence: TGTGCCAGCAGCTTAGTTGTGACTAGCGGGAGAGAGACCCAGTACTTC. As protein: CASSLVVTSGRETQYF.

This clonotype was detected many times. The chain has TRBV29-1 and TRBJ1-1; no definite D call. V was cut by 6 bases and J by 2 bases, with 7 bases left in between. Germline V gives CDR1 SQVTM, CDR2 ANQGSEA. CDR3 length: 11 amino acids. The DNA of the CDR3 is TGCAGCGTCGGCGAAAACACTGAAGCTTTCTTT. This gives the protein CSVGENTEAFF.

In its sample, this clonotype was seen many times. The CDR3 nucleotides are TGTGCCAGTAGCCTAGAATTTGCGCTCGACTCCTACGAGCAGTACTTC. As protein: CASSLEFALDSYEQYF. The chain carries TRBV19 and TRBJ2-7; no clear D. This CDR3 contains 16 residues. The V gene's germline CDR1 is LNHDA and CDR2 SQIVND (reference sequence). V was shortened by 6 bases and J by 0 bases, with 18 bases between the two germline ends.

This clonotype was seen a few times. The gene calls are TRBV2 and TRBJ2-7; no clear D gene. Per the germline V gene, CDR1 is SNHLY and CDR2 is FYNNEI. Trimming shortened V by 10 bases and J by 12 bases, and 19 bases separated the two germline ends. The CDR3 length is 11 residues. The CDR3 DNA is TGTGCCACTTGGAAACGGGCTGTGTTGTACTTC. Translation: CATWKRAVLYF.

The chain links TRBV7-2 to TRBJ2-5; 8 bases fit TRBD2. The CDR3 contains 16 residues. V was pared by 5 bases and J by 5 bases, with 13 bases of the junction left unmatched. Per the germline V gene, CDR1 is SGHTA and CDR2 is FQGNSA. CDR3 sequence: CASSHREGTSRETQYF. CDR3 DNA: TGTGCCAGCAGCCACCGGGAGGGCACGTCCCGGGAGACCCAGTACTTC.

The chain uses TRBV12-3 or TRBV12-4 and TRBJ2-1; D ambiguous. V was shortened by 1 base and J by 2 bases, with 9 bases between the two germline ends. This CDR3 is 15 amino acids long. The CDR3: CASSLVSDPYNEQFF. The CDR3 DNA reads TGTGCCAGCAGTTTAGTGAGCGACCCCTACAATGAGCAGTTCTTC.

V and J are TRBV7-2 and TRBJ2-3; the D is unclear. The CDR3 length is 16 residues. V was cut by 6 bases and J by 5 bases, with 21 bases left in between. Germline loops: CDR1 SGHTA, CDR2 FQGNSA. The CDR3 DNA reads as TGTGCCAGCAGGCTAGAGAGTCAGAGTTTTGGAGATACGCAGTATTTT. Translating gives CASRLESQSFGDTQYF. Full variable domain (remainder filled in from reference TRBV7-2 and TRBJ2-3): GAGVSQSPSNKVTEKGKDVELRCDPISGHTALYWYRQSLGQGLEFLIYFQGNSAPDKSGLPSDRFSAERTGGSVSTLTIQRTQQEDSAVYLCASRLESQSFGDTQYFGPGTRLTVL.

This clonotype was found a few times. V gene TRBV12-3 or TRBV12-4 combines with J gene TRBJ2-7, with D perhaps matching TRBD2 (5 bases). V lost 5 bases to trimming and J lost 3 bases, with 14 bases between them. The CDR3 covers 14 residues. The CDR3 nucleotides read TGTGCCAGCAGTGGGGTGAGCGGCGGCTACGAGCAGTACTTC. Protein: CASSGVSGGYEQYF.